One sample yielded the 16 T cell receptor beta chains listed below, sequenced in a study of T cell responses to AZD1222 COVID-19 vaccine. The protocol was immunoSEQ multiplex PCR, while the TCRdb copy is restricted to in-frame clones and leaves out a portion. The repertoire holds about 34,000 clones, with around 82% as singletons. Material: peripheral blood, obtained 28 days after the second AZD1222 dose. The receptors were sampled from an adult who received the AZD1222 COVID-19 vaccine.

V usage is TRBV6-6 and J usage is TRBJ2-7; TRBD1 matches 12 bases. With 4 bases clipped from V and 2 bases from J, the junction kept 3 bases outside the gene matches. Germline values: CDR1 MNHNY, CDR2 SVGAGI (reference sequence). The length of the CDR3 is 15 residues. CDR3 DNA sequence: TGTGCCAGCAGTTCTGGGGACAGGGGGCCCTACGAGCAGTACTTC. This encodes CASSSGDRGPYEQYF.

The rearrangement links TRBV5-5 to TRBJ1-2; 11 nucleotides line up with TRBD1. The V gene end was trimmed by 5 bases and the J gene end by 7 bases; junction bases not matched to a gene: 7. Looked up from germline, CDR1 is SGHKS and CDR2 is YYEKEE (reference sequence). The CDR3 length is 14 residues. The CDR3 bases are TGTGCCAGCAGTCGGACAGGGGGCGAATTTGGCTACACCTTC. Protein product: CASSRTGGEFGYTF.

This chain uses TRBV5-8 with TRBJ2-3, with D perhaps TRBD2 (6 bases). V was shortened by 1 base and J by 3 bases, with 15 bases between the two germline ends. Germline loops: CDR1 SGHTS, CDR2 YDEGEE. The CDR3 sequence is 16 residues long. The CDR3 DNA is TGTGCCAGCAGCTTGAGGGGTATGCTAGCGACAGATACGCAGTATTTT. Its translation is CASSLRGMLATDTQYF.

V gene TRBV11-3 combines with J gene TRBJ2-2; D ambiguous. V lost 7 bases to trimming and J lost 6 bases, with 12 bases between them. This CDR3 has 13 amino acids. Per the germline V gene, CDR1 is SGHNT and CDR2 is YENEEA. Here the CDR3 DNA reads TGTGCCAGCACCGAGAAACCGGCCGGGGAGCTGTTTTTT. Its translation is CASTEKPAGELFF.

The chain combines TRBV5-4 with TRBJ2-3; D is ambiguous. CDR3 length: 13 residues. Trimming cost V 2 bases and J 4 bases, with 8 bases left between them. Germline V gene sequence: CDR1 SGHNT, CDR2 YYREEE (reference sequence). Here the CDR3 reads CASSFTSSDTQYF. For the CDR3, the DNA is TGTGCCAGCAGCTTTACTTCGTCAGATACGCAGTATTTT.

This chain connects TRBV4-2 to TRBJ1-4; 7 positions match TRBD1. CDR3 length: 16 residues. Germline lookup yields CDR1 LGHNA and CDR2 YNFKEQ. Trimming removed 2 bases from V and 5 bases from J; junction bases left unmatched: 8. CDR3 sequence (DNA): TGTGCCAGCAGCCAAACGAGACAGGGTGGGAATGAAAAACTGTTTTTT. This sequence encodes CASSQTRQGGNEKLFF.

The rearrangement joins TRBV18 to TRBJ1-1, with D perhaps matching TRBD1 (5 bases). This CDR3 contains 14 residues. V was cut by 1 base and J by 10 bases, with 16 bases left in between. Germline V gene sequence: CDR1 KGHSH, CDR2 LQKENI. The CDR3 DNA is TGTGCCAGCTCACCACTAGACAGCACCGAGCGAGCTTTCTTT. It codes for CASSPLDSTERAFF.

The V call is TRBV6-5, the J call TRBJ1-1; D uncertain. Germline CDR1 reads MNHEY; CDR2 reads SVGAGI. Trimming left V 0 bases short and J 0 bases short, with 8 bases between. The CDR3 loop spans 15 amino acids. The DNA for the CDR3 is TGTGCCAGCAGTTACTCGAAGCCTTTGAACACTGAAGCTTTCTTT. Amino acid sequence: CASSYSKPLNTEAFF.

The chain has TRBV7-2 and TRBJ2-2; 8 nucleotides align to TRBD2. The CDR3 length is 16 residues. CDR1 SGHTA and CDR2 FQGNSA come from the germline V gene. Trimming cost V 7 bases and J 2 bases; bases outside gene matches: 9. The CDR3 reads CASKSPGTRNTGELFF. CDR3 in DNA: TGTGCCAGCAAGTCCCCCGGGACTAGAAACACCGGGGAGCTGTTTTTT.

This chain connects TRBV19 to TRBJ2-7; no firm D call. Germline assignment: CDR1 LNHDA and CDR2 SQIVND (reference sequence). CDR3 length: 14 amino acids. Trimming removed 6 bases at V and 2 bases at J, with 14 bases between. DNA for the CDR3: TGTGCCAGTAGCTCAACGTTTGGGGCCTACGAGCAGTACTTC. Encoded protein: CASSSTFGAYEQYF.

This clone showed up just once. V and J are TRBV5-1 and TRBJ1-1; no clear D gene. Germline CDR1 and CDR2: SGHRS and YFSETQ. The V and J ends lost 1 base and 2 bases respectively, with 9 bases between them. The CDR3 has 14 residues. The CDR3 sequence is CASSLSTVNTEAFF. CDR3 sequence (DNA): TGCGCCAGCAGCTTGAGTACGGTAAACACTGAAGCTTTCTTT.

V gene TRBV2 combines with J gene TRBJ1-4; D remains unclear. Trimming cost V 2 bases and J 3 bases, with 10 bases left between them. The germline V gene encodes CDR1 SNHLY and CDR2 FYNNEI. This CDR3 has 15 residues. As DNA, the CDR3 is TGTGCCAGCAGTGAAAGTAGCCAGGCTAATGAAAAACTGTTTTTT. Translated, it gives CASSESSQANEKLFF.

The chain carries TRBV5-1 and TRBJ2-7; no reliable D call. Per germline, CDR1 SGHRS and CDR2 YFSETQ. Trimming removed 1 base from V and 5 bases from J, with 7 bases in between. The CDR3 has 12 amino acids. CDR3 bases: TGCGCCAGCAGCTTGCAAACCCACGAGCAGTACTTC. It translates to CASSLQTHEQYF.

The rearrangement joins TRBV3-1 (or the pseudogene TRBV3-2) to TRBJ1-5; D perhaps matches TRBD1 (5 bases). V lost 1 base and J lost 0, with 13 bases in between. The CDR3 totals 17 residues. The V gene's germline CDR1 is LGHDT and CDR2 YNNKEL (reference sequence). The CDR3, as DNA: TGTGCCAGCAGCCAAGGCGGGGGTCCATATAGCAATCAGCCCCAGCATTTT. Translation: CASSQGGGPYSNQPQHF.

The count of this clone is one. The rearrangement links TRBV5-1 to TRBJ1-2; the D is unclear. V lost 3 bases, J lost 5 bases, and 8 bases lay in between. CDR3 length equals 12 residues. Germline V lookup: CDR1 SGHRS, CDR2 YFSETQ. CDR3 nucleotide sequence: TGCGCCAGCAGCTCGACGGCTTATGGCTACACCTTC. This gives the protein CASSSTAYGYTF.

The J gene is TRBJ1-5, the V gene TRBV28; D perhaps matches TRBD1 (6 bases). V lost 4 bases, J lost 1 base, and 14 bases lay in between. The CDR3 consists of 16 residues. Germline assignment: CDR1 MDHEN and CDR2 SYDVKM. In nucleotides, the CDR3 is TGTGCCAGCAGTTCATCCGGGACATGGAGCAATCAGCCCCAGCATTTT. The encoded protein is CASSSSGTWSNQPQHF.